The present TCR beta chain was sequenced within a study of T-cell memory formation after mild COVID-19. Study findings and constraints: Contracting clones localized mainly to CM and EM when CD4+ and mainly to EMRA when CD8+.

As concerns this clonotype: The target antigen is unknown.

Via MiXCR, TCRdb re-called the 5' RACE reads, giving one row per CDR3 protein. The sample holds a few hundred thousand distinct CDR3 sequences, roughly 15% seen once. The CDR3 has 14 residues. The germline CDR1 and CDR2 sequences are SGHDN and FVKESK. V lost 8 bases, J lost 4 bases, and 8 bases stayed unmatched. The chain uses TRBV14 and TRBJ2-5, with TRBD2 matching over 9 bases. Material for sequencing was PBMCs or a T cell subset sorted from them (not recorded which). This TCR was recovered from a young man who had mild COVID-19 (a few samples of this study predate the infection). Cell type and time point are not known. The CDR3 protein is CASGPVAGAETQYF. The CDR3 DNA is TGTGCCAGCGGGCCGGTAGCGGGGGCAGAGACCCAGTACTTC.